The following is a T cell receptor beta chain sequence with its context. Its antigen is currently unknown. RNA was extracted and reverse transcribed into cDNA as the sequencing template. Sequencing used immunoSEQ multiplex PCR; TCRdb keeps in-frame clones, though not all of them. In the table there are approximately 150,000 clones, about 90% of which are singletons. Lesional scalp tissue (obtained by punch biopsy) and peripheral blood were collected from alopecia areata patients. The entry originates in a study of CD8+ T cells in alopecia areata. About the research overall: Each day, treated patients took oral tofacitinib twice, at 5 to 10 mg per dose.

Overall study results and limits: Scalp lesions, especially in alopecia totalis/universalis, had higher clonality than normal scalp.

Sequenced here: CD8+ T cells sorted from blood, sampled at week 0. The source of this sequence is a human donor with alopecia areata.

In DNA form, the CDR3 reads TGTGCCAGCCTCGGGGACGAGTACGAGCAGTACTTC. Translating gives CASLGDEYEQYF. The V and J genes are TRBV2 and TRBJ2-7; D may be TRBD1 or TRBD2 (5 bases each). V lost 8 bases to trimming and J lost 4 bases, with 12 bases between them. This CDR3 has 12 amino acids. In germline, CDR1 is SNHLY, CDR2 FYNNEI.